This is a list of T cell receptor beta chains from one sample in a study of OX40 agonist ivuxolimab in advanced cancers. Profiling relied on immunoSEQ multiplex PCR, and the TCRdb table lists in-frame clones only, not all of them. The sample holds about 66,000 clones, 85% seen once. The sequenced sample was CD4+ or CD8+ T cells sorted from blood, obtained in a trial of the OX40 agonist ivuxolimab. These receptors were obtained from an adult with an advanced solid tumor such as melanoma, head and neck, liver or kidney cancer. CDR3s include the opening cysteine and the closing phenylalanine or tryptophan. The D gene is left open where the match is weak. Clone sizes are given selectively: once, few, many, or a class where the clone is expanded.

length	D	V	size	J	CDR3	DNA
17	TRBD2	TRBV5-4	once	TRBJ2-5	CASSLGREAKGRETQYF	TGTGCCAGCAGCCTGGGGCGGGAGGCGAAGGGGCGAGAGACCCAGTACTTC
13	-	TRBV28	-	TRBJ1-5	CASTLNHWEPQHF	TGTGCCAGCACCCTCAACCATTGGGAGCCCCAGCATTTT
15	-	TRBV10-3	few	TRBJ1-1	CAIGVATRGGTEAFF	TGTGCCATCGGGGTCGCAACCCGAGGGGGCACTGAAGCTTTCTTT
12	TRBD1	TRBV6-4	-	TRBJ1-1	CASSDRQGEAFF	TGTGCCAGCAGTGACAGACAGGGAGAAGCTTTCTTT
16	-	TRBV18	once	TRBJ1-5	CASSPTGGGSNQPQHF	TGTGCCAGCTCACCAACAGGAGGAGGTAGCAATCAGCCCCAGCATTTT
15	-	TRBV7-2	-	TRBJ1-4	CASSSDSARNEKLFF	TGTGCCAGCAGCTCGGACAGTGCCCGTAATGAAAAACTGTTTTTT
12	TRBD1	TRBV27	once	TRBJ1-2	CASSNRGYGYTF	TGTGCCAGCAGTAACAGGGGGTATGGCTACACCTTC
14	-	TRBV30	-	TRBJ1-4	CAGERGTTNEKLFF	TGTGCCGGAGAACGCGGGACTACTAATGAAAAACTGTTTTTT
14	-	TRBV7-6	-	TRBJ2-7	CASSLPKGGLEQYF	TGTGCCAGCAGCTTACCAAAAGGGGGGCTCGAGCAGTACTTC
15	-	TRBV7-8	-	TRBJ1-1	CASSLEEGWDTEAFF	TGTGCCAGCAGCTTAGAAGAGGGTTGGGACACTGAAGCTTTCTTT
19	TRBD2	TRBV14	-	TRBJ2-4	CASSQDTHGLAGALRQLYF	TGTGCCAGCAGCCAAGATACCCATGGACTAGCGGGAGCCCTGAGGCAACTGTACTTC
19	TRBD2	TRBV11-2	-	TRBJ2-1	CASSLWTSGVTSSYNEQFF	TGTGCCAGCAGCCTCTGGACTAGCGGCGTAACTAGCTCCTACAATGAGCAGTTCTTC
12	TRBD1	TRBV7-2	-	TRBJ2-1	CASSSGGNEQFF	TGTGCCAGCAGCTCAGGGGGCAATGAGCAGTTCTTC
17	-	TRBV5-7	-	TRBJ2-2	CASSLAWQGTNTGELFF	TGTGCCAGCAGCTTGGCCTGGCAGGGGACGAACACCGGGGAGCTGTTTTTT
15	TRBD1	TRBV4-1	-	TRBJ2-5	CASSREQGNRETQYF	TGCGCCAGCAGCCGTGAACAGGGGAACAGGGAGACCCAGTACTTC
12	-	TRBV19	-	TRBJ2-3	CASSLRSDTQYF	TGTGCCAGTAGTTTGCGCTCAGATACGCAGTATTTT
16	TRBD2	TRBV5-4	-	TRBJ2-2	CASSLFSGDYTGELFF	TGTGCCAGCAGCTTGTTTAGCGGGGATTACACCGGGGAGCTGTTTTTT
12	-	TRBV27	-	TRBJ1-1	CASRERGDEAFF	TGTGCCAGCAGGGAGAGGGGGGATGAAGCTTTCTTT
15	TRBD2	TRBV28	-	TRBJ2-5	CASSFSLAGVETQYF	TGTGCCAGCAGTTTTTCTCTAGCGGGGGTAGAGACCCAGTACTTC
12	-	TRBV28	-	TRBJ2-7	CASRLGVYEQYF	TGTGCCAGCAGACTCGGGGTCTACGAGCAGTACTTC
13	TRBD1	TRBV7-2	-	TRBJ1-2	CAGRKDRGYGYTF	TGTGCCGGACGGAAGGACAGGGGCTATGGCTACACCTTC
13	-	TRBV7-8	-	TRBJ2-5	CASSRDEYETQYF	TGTGCCAGCAGCAGAGATGAGTATGAGACCCAGTACTTC
15	-	TRBV7-2	-	TRBJ2-5	CASSSEGRSEETQYF	TGTGCCAGCAGCTCCGAGGGGAGGTCTGAAGAGACCCAGTACTTC